This T cell receptor beta chain comes out of a study of Tregs in tolerant kidney transplant recipients. With respect to this clone: What it binds is unknown.

Study results and caveats: Tregs expanded with activated donor B cells seemed most donor-specific.

Germline CDR1 and CDR2: SQVTM and ANQGSEA. The V gene end was trimmed by 6 bases and the J gene end by 6 bases; junction bases not matched to a gene: 4. There are 12 residues in the CDR3. TCRdb keeps only in-frame clones here, not all; method: immunoSEQ multiplex PCR. The sample lists nearly 95,000 clones; more than 85% were seen once. V usage is TRBV29-1 and J usage is TRBJ1-5; 8 nucleotides align to TRBD1. Specimen: CD4+ T cells from blood, collected before the transplant. This receptor was taken from a human donor who received a combined kidney and bone marrow transplant. The CDR3 sequence: CSVQTGVQPQHF. Here the CDR3 DNA reads TGCAGCGTCCAGACAGGGGTTCAGCCCCAGCATTTT.